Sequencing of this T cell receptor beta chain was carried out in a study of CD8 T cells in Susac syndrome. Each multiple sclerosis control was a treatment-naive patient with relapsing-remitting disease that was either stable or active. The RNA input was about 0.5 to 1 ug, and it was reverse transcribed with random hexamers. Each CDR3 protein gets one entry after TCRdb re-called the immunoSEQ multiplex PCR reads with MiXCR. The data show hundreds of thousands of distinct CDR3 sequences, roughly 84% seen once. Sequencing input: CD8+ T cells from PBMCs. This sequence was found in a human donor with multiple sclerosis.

CDR3 protein: CATQRAGMPEQYF. The CDR3 DNA follows: TGTGCCACCCAACGCGCAGGGATGCCCGAGCAGTACTTC. This rearrangement joins TRBV2 to TRBJ2-7; TRBD1 might be the D (5 bases). CDR1 SNHLY and CDR2 FYNNEI come from the germline V gene. This CDR3 is built from 13 residues. Trimming took off 10 bases at V and 6 bases at J, with 19 bases between the two ends.